These T cell receptor beta chains were read from a single sample in a study of T-cell reconstitution after alpha-beta-depleted transplantation in children. Using its own MiXCR run on the PCR reads, TCRdb lists one record per CDR3 protein. This table has about 500,000 distinct CDR3 sequences, 30% to 35% appearing once. The sample in question was PBMCs from the stem cell graft donor, obtained from the stem cell graft. The receptor source for this set is a human donor who donated a stem cell graft to a child with aplastic anemia. Each CDR3 is given with its conserved first and last residue. A D gene is named only where the DNA matches it firmly. The size of a clone is reported for some rows only, either as once, few or many, or as a class for expanded clones.

>-|-|TRBV7-8|TRBJ2-7
TGTGCCAGCAGCCCCCCCGGCTCGGGGTACGAGCAGTACTTC
CASSPPGSGYEQYF
>TRBD2|few|TRBV6-1|TRBJ2-5
TGTGCCAGCAGTGATAGCGGGGCCCGGGAGACCCAGTACTTC
CASSDSGARETQYF
>TRBD2|few|TRBV7-9|TRBJ2-2
TGTGCCAGCAGCTCGGGACTAGCGGGAAACACCGGGGAGCTGTTTTTT
CASSSGLAGNTGELFF
>TRBD2|few|TRBV7-9|TRBJ2-5
TGTGCCAGCAGCTTAGGAGCGGGGTTCCAAGAGACCCAGTACTTC
CASSLGAGFQETQYF
>TRBD2|-|TRBV20-1|TRBJ2-3
TGCAGTGCTGAAAGGACTAGCGGGAGGGCTGATACGCAGTATTTT
CSAERTSGRADTQYF
>-|-|TRBV18|TRBJ2-3
TGTGCCAGCTCAGCTGTGCGCACAGATACGCAGTATTTT
CASSAVRTDTQYF
>TRBD1|-|TRBV27|TRBJ1-2
TGTGCCAGCAGTCCCCTAGGGACAGGGGCCTATGGCTACACCTTC
CASSPLGTGAYGYTF
>-|-|TRBV12-3/TRBV12-4|TRBJ1-5
TGTGCCAGCAGTCAGGCCATCCCTCAGCCCCAGCATTTT
CASSQAIPQPQHF
>TRBD1|-|TRBV18|TRBJ2-5
TGTGCCAGCTCGCTCCTACCCGGGACAGGGCAGCAAGAGACCCAGTACTTC
CASSLLPGTGQQETQYF
>-|few|TRBV11-2|TRBJ1-2
TGTGCCAGCAGCTTAGAGTGGACAGCTAACTATGGCTACACCTTC
CASSLEWTANYGYTF
>-|few|TRBV7-2|TRBJ2-1
TGTGCCAGCAGCAAAAATGGGGGGCAATACAATGAGCAGTTCTTC
CASSKNGGQYNEQFF
>-|-|TRBV7-2|TRBJ1-2
TGTGCCAGCAGCTTAGAGTCGGGGTACGGCTACACCTTC
CASSLESGYGYTF
>TRBD1|-|TRBV14|TRBJ2-3
TGTGCCAGCAGCGCCAGGACAGGGACAGCAGATACGCAGTATTTT
CASSARTGTADTQYF
>TRBD1|-|TRBV7-2|TRBJ1-5
TGTGCCAGCAGCTTAGTTCAGGGGGCGCGGCAGCCCCAGCATTTT
CASSLVQGARQPQHF
>TRBD2|few|TRBV29-1|TRBJ2-1
TGCAGCGTTGACCGACTAGCGGGGTATCGCGAGCAGTTCTTC
CSVDRLAGYREQFF
>TRBD2|-|TRBV20-1|TRBJ2-7
TGCTGTGCTAGAGGTGGAGCAGCGGGGGACTCCTACGAGCAGTACTTC
CCARGGAAGDSYEQYF
>-|-|TRBV12-3/TRBV12-4|TRBJ2-6
TGTGCCAGCAGGTACAGGCGAGCGGTCTCTGGGGCCAACGTCCTGACTTTC
CASRYRRAVSGANVLTF
>-|few|TRBV18|TRBJ1-2
TGTGCCAGCTCTCCGGGACCGATGGACTATGGCTACACCTTC
CASSPGPMDYGYTF
>-|-|TRBV28|TRBJ2-5
TGTGCCAGCAGTTTGAGGGGAATCCAGTACTTC
CASSLRGIQYF
>-|-|TRBV5-6|TRBJ2-3
TGTGCCAGCAGCTTGTTCATCTTCCCGGATACGCAGTATTTT
CASSLFIFPDTQYF
>-|once|TRBV7-2|TRBJ1-2
TGTGCCAGCAGCTTAGACTGGGGCCTTTTGGATGGCTACACCTTC
CASSLDWGLLDGYTF
>-|-|TRBV5-1|TRBJ2-5
TGCGCCAGCAGCCCCGGGACATCCGGACTGACAGAGACCCAGTACTTC
CASSPGTSGLTETQYF
>TRBD2|few|TRBV10-3|TRBJ2-3
TGTGCCATCGGCCCCGGGACTAGCTCCACAGATACGCAGTATTTT
CAIGPGTSSTDTQYF
>-|-|TRBV5-4|TRBJ2-1
TGTGCCAGCAGCAGGCAAGTAATCCAGCAAAGCTCCTACAATGAGCAGTTCTTC
CASSRQVIQQSSYNEQFF
>TRBD2|-|TRBV29-1|TRBJ2-3
TGCAGCGTTGACGGCGGGAGGTCCGTAGATACGCAGTATTTT
CSVDGGRSVDTQYF
>-|few|TRBV20-1|TRBJ2-7
TGCAGTGCTAGAGATCTCTACCGCCACAGAACCTACGAGCAGTACTTC
CSARDLYRHRTYEQYF
>TRBD2|-|TRBV11-2|TRBJ2-2
TGTGCCAGCAGCCTGGGGGGAGGGCCCGCGAACACCGGGGAGCTGTTTTTT
CASSLGGGPANTGELFF
>-|few|TRBV29-1|TRBJ2-7
TGCAGCGTTGAAAAGGCTAATGAGCAGTACTTC
CSVEKANEQYF
>-|-|TRBV29-1|TRBJ1-1
TGCAGCGTCGAAGAAGCCGTGGGTGAAGCTTTCTTT
CSVEEAVGEAFF
>TRBD1|-|TRBV4-3|TRBJ1-1
TGCGCCAGCAGCCAAGATCGAGTGAGGACAGGGGTCACTGAAGCTTTCTTT
CASSQDRVRTGVTEAFF
>-|-|TRBV28|TRBJ1-4
TGTGCCAGCCGGTCTTCGGGTGAAAAACTGTTTTTT
CASRSSGEKLFF
>TRBD1|-|TRBV27|TRBJ1-6
TGTGCCAGCAGTTTAGCCAGGGGGCCCAATTCACCCCTCCACTTT
CASSLARGPNSPLHF
>-|few|TRBV6-5|TRBJ1-1
TGTGCCAGCAGTTACTCGTCGGGTCGAGCTTTCTTT
CASSYSSGRAFF
>TRBD2|few|TRBV4-3|TRBJ2-3
TGCGCCAGCAGCCGCGGACTAGCGGGAGGGGGCACAGATACGCAGTATTTT
CASSRGLAGGGTDTQYF
>-|few|TRBV7-2|TRBJ2-4
TGTGCCAGCAGCTTAGGCGGAAACATTCAGTACTTC
CASSLGGNIQYF
>-|-|TRBV27|TRBJ2-3
TGTGCCAGCAGTTTGCGGGGAGTTGTAGATACGCAGTATTTT
CASSLRGVVDTQYF
>-|few|TRBV6-2/TRBV6-3|TRBJ1-5
TGTGCCAGCAGCTCGGCAGGTCTCAATCAGCCCCAGCATTTT
CASSSAGLNQPQHF
>TRBD2|-|TRBV28|TRBJ2-1
TGTGCCAGCAGTTTAGTGGCTAGCGGGAGGAATGAGCAGTTCTTC
CASSLVASGRNEQFF
>-|-|TRBV5-6|TRBJ1-1
TGTGCCAGCAGCTTGTTCCCACAGGACCCCAAAGGGGGATTT
CASSLFPQDPKGGF
>-|-|TRBV30|TRBJ2-1
TGTGCCTGGAGTGTACGGGAGCAGTTCTTC
CAWSVREQFF
>-|-|TRBV19|TRBJ1-1
TGTGCCAGTAGTGCGGTATGGACTGAAGCTTTCTTT
CASSAVWTEAFF
>-|many|TRBV7-2|TRBJ2-7
TGTGCCAGCAGCCTGTTTGTTGGTTACGAGCAGTACTTC
CASSLFVGYEQYF
>-|-|TRBV6-2/TRBV6-3|TRBJ1-5
TGTGCCAGCAGGGGCGGCGGCGATCAGCCCCAGCATTTT
CASRGGGDQPQHF